This T cell receptor beta chain was identified in a study of T cell clones after liver transplantation. Sequencing used immunoSEQ multiplex PCR; TCRdb keeps in-frame clones, though not all of them. In the table there are 55,000 to 80,000 clones, about 88% of which are singletons. V was cut by 3 bases and J by 3 bases, with 20 bases left in between. The V gene's germline CDR1 is MDHEN and CDR2 SYDVKM. The CDR3 has 17 amino acids. Here the sequenced sample was CD4+ T cells from blood, taken before liver transplant. The sequence derives from a human donor who received a liver transplant. This chain uses TRBV28 with TRBJ1-2, with D possibly matching TRBD1 (6 bases). CDR3 sequence reads: CASSLMGPQGPDYGYTF. The DNA of the CDR3 is TGTGCCAGCAGTTTGATGGGACCTCAGGGGCCCGACTATGGCTACACCTTC.